What follows is one T cell receptor (beta chain) and its context. Its matching antigen is unknown. This sample stems from a study of T cell responses to AZD1222 COVID-19 vaccine. Whole-study results and caveats: The study reported that nearly half of spike-specific TCRs target unmutated variant regions. Possibly, clonal diversity was underestimated; donors were largely white British and included more females. There were repertoire samples only from the period after the peak T cell response.

Sequencing was performed with immunoSEQ multiplex PCR; in TCRdb, only in-frame clones are kept and a portion is missing. The table records about 94,000 clones, around nine tenths of them present only once. The ends were cut back, 3 bases at V and 3 bases at J, with 13 bases in the middle. The germline CDR1 and CDR2 sequences are SGHNT and YYREEE (reference sequence). This CDR3 has 14 amino acids. V and J are TRBV5-4 and TRBJ2-7; D not resolved. This clonotype originated in an adult in good health. This material consisted of peripheral blood, taken on day 0 of AZD1222 vaccination. The CDR3 loop reads CASSSGVGNYEQYF. The CDR3 DNA follows: TGTGCCAGCAGCTCGGGCGTAGGGAACTACGAGCAGTACTTC.